A single sample gave rise to the 21 T cell receptor beta chains below, sequenced in a study of blood T cell repertoires in COVID-19. Sequencing used immunoSEQ multiplex PCR; TCRdb keeps in-frame clones, though not all of them. Among approximately 220,000 clones, about nine tenths were seen once, and the ten largest hold around 2.2%. Sequencing was done on a sample of peripheral blood. The receptor source for this set is a woman between 45 and 60 years old with acute or convalescent COVID-19.

This clone was observed a few times. The chain recombines TRBV19 with TRBJ2-5; 11 bases agree with TRBD2. Germline V gives CDR1 LNHDA, CDR2 SQIVND (reference sequence). V gave up 2 bases and J gave up 1 base; unmatched junction bases: 6. This CDR3 is built from 17 residues. This CDR3 is CASSINRLAGIQETQYF. The CDR3 DNA is TGTGCCAGTAGTATAAACCGACTAGCGGGGATCCAAGAGACCCAGTACTTC.

This chain joins TRBV6-5 and TRBJ2-1, with 7 bases identical to TRBD2. Germline V gene data show CDR1 as MNHEY and CDR2 as SVGAGI. The CDR3 is 13 residues long. V shed 10 bases and J 2 bases; nucleotides not matched to a gene: 5. Here the CDR3 reads CATFGTTYNEQFF. CDR3 in DNA: TGTGCCACCTTTGGGACTACCTACAATGAGCAGTTCTTC.

This clone was counted once. In nucleotides, the CDR3 is TGTGCCAGCAGCGTGGGACTAGCGGATATGTCAGATACGCAGTATTTT. Its translation: CASSVGLADMSDTQYF. This sequence joins TRBV5-4 and TRBJ2-3, with 11 bases identical to TRBD2. The trim removed 4 bases at V and 4 bases at J, leaving 8 bases unmatched. Germline V gene data show CDR1 as SGHNT and CDR2 as YYREEE (reference sequence). The CDR3 has 16 amino acids.

The chain combines TRBV7-8 with TRBJ2-7; D is unresolved. This CDR3 contains 13 residues. V was pared by 5 bases and J by 3 bases, with 11 bases between. CDR1 is SGHVS and CDR2 is FQNEAQ in the germline V gene. This CDR3 reads CASSRNKIYEQYF. DNA for the CDR3: TGTGCCAGCAGCCGAAACAAGATCTACGAGCAGTACTTC. The complete variable domain, with remaining parts taken from reference TRBV7-8 and TRBJ2-7, reads GAGVSQSPRYKVAKRGQDVALRCDPISGHVSLFWYQQALGQGPEFLTYFQNEAQLDKSGLPSDRFFAERPEGSVSTLKIQRTQQEDSAVYLCASSRNKIYEQYFGPGTRLTVT.

The V and J genes are TRBV3-1 (or the pseudogene TRBV3-2) and TRBJ2-3; possible D gene TRBD2, 5 bases. Germline V gene lookup returns CDR1 LGHDT and CDR2 YNNKEL (reference sequence). The CDR3 has 16 amino acids. V lost 4 bases and J lost 0, with 14 bases in between. For the CDR3, the DNA is TGTGCCAGCAGCCCCTGGGGAGCGGATAGCACAGATACGCAGTATTTT. Its translation is CASSPWGADSTDTQYF.

This sequence joins TRBV10-1 and TRBJ1-2; D is possibly TRBD1 (5 bases). Germline assignment: CDR1 WNHNN and CDR2 SYGVQD (reference sequence). The CDR3 sequence is 14 residues long. Between the trimmed V and J ends, which lost 0 bases and 7 bases, there was a span of 12 bases. Written as DNA, the CDR3 is TGCGCCAGCAGTGAGTCGGGGCAGTGGTGTGGCTACACCTTC. Translation gives CASSESGQWCGYTF.

This clone has only a few counts. The chain carries TRBV5-1 and TRBJ1-4, with TRBD1 identical over 10 bases. V was clipped by 0 bases and J by 3 bases; unmatched bases: 5. This CDR3 has 17 residues. The V gene's germline CDR1 is SGHRS and CDR2 YFSETQ. The CDR3, as DNA: TGCGCCAGCAGCTTGGAGGGACAGGGGACAGCTAATGAAAAACTGTTTTTT. Residues: CASSLEGQGTANEKLFF.

J is TRBJ2-7 and V is TRBV7-2; 8 nucleotides agree with TRBD1. Trimming removed 1 base from V and 2 bases from J; junction bases left unmatched: 7. The CDR3 totals 16 residues. Germline lookup yields CDR1 SGHTA and CDR2 FQGNSA. CDR3 DNA: TGTGCCAGCAGCTTAGGAGGGACAGGTATTCCCTACGAGCAGTACTTC. Translated: CASSLGGTGIPYEQYF.

DNA for the CDR3: TGTGCCAGCTCACCCGGGACTAGCGCGGTCGAGCAGTACTTC. It translates to CASSPGTSAVEQYF. The chain has TRBV18 and TRBJ2-7; TRBD2 agrees at 10 bases. The CDR3 runs to 14 residues. Trimming at V came to 3 bases and at J to 6 bases, leaving 5 bases not matched to a gene. CDR1 and CDR2 (germline): KGHSH, LQKENI.

This clone was counted only a few times. The chain employs TRBV9 and TRBJ2-1, with TRBD2 identical over 12 bases. Trimming cost V 3 bases and J 3 bases; bases outside gene matches: 1. In germline, CDR1 is SGDLS, CDR2 YYNGEE. This CDR3 spans 15 amino acids. The CDR3 nucleotides read TGTGCCAGCAGCGAGGGACTAGCGGGCTACAATGAGCAGTTCTTC. Protein sequence: CASSEGLAGYNEQFF.

The rearrangement joins TRBV4-3 to TRBJ2-7; a weak D match, TRBD1 (7 bases). V lost 0 bases, J lost 2 bases, and 11 bases lay in between. The CDR3 runs to 15 residues. The V gene's germline CDR1 is LGHNA and CDR2 YSLEER. Here the CDR3 DNA reads TGCGCCAGCAGCCAAGACAGGGGGGTAGCCTACGAGCAGTACTTC. Protein product: CASSQDRGVAYEQYF.

The count of this clone is one. The chain carries TRBV19 and TRBJ2-2, with D unresolved. CDR1 is LNHDA, CDR2 SQIVND, per germline (reference sequence). V was shortened by 6 bases and J by 0 bases, with 8 bases between the two germline ends. The CDR3 consists of 14 residues. CDR3 residues: CASSVRANTGELFF. The CDR3 coding sequence is TGTGCCAGTAGCGTCCGTGCGAACACCGGGGAGCTGTTTTTT. The full variable domain, with the rest looked up from reference TRBV19 and TRBJ2-2, is DGGITQSPKYLFRKEGQNVTLSCEQNLNHDAMYWYRQDPGQGLRLIYYSQIVNDFQKGDIAEGYSVSREKKESFPLTVTSAQKNPTAFYLCASSVRANTGELFFGEGSRLTVL.

The chain links TRBV6-1 to TRBJ2-7; maybe TRBD2 (6 bases). Trimming removed 2 bases at V and 3 bases at J, with 14 bases between. Looked up from germline, CDR1 is MNHNS and CDR2 is SASEGT. The CDR3 extends over 15 amino acids. CDR3 in amino acids: CASSESNGSGYEQYF. CDR3 DNA: TGTGCCAGCAGTGAAAGTAACGGGAGCGGCTACGAGCAGTACTTC.

This clone has only one observation. V gene TRBV4-3 combines with J gene TRBJ1-2; D not resolved. This CDR3 comprises 15 residues. Trimming removed 0 bases from V and 0 bases from J, with 8 bases in between. The V gene's germline CDR1 is LGHNA and CDR2 YSLEER. The CDR3 protein is CASSQDLLSNYGYTF. As DNA, the CDR3 is TGCGCCAGCAGCCAAGATCTCTTGTCTAACTATGGCTACACCTTC.

The genes are TRBV9 and TRBJ2-3; 12 bases align to TRBD1. The junction had 0 bases not matched to a gene; V was cut back by 0 bases and J by 4 bases. The CDR3 extends over 15 amino acids. CDR1 and CDR2 from the germline V gene are SGDLS and YYNGEE. The CDR3 DNA is TGTGCCAGCAGCGTAGGGGACAGGGGGCCAGATACGCAGTATTTT. It codes for CASSVGDRGPDTQYF.

This chain joins TRBV23-1 and TRBJ1-2; TRBD1 agrees at 9 bases. TRBV23-1 qualifies as an ORF whose function is uncertain. After removal of 0 bases from V and 3 bases from J, the junction contained 2 bases not matched to a gene. CDR3 length equals 15 residues. The CDR3 here is CASSQSTGGDYGYTF. The CDR3 DNA reads as TGCGCCAGCAGTCAATCGACAGGGGGGGACTATGGCTACACCTTC.

V usage is TRBV6-2 or TRBV6-3 and J usage is TRBJ2-3; perhaps TRBD1 as D (7 bases). This CDR3 is 14 amino acids long. Trimming left V 6 bases short and J 6 bases short, with 16 bases between. Per the germline V gene, CDR1 is MNHEY and CDR2 is SVGEGT. This chain's CDR3 is CASSGGRGPDTQYF. The CDR3 coding sequence is TGTGCCAGCAGCGGGGGAAGGGGGCCCGATACGCAGTATTTT.

CDR3 DNA sequence: TGTGCCAGCACCGAGGTAGCGGGAGGCCACGTCAATGAGCAGTTCTTC. Protein sequence: CASTEVAGGHVNEQFF. The chain combines TRBV27 with TRBJ2-1, with TRBD2 matching over 10 bases. CDR3 length equals 16 residues. Looked up from germline, CDR1 is MNHEY and CDR2 is SMNVEV (reference sequence). J was trimmed by 6 bases and V by 7 bases; bases with no gene match: 12.

V is TRBV6-5 and J is TRBJ1-2, with 11 bases matching TRBD1. Germline CDR1 MNHEY, CDR2 SVGAGI. V was clipped by 2 bases and J by 6 bases; unmatched bases: 5. The CDR3 runs 15 residues. The CDR3: CASSYMDRGLDGYTF. The CDR3 DNA follows: TGTGCCAGCAGTTACATGGACAGGGGGCTGGATGGCTACACCTTC.

This sequence joins TRBV19 and TRBJ2-7; D is unresolved. CDR3 length: 14 residues. Germline loops: CDR1 LNHDA, CDR2 SQIVND (reference sequence). Trimming stripped 6 bases from V and 0 bases from J, with 12 bases between. CDR3 in DNA: TGTGCCAGTAGACAGACAAGAAGCTCCTACGAGCAGTACTTC. As protein: CASRQTRSSYEQYF.

The chain has TRBV5-4 and TRBJ2-3; the match to TRBD2 covers 13 bases. Germline V gene data show CDR1 as SGHNT and CDR2 as YYREEE (reference sequence). The CDR3 is 15 residues long. The ends lost 1 base at V and 5 bases at J; junction bases unmatched: 1. Here the CDR3 DNA reads TGTGCCAGCAGCTTGTGGACTAGCGGGAGAGATACGCAGTATTTT. This codes for CASSLWTSGRDTQYF.